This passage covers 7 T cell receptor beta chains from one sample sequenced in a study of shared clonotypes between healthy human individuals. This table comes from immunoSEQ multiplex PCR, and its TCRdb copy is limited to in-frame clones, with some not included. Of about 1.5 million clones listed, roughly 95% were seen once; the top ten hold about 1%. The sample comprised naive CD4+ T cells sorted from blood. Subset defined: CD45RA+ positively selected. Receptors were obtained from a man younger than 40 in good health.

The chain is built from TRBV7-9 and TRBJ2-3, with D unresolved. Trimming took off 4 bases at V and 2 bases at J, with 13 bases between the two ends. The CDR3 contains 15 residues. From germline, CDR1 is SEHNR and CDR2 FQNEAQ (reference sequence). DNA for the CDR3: TGTGCCAGCAGCTCCCAAGTTTTTCACACAGATACGCAGTATTTT. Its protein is CASSSQVFHTDTQYF.

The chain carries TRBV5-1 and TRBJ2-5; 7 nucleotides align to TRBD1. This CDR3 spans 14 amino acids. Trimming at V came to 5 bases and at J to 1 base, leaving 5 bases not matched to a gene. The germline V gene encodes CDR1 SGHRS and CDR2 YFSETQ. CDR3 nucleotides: TGCGCCAGCAGACCGACAGGGCTCCAAGAGACCCAGTACTTC. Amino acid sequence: CASRPTGLQETQYF.

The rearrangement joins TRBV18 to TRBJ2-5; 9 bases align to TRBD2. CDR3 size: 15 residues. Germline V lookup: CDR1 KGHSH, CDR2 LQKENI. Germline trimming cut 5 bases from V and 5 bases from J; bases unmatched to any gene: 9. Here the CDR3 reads CASSSLGLARETQYF. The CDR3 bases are TGTGCCAGCTCATCGCTCGGACTAGCGAGGGAGACCCAGTACTTC.

Written as DNA, the CDR3 is TGTGCCAGCAGTGGACTAGCGGGAAGGAGCTCCTACGAGCAGTACTTC. Residues: CASSGLAGRSSYEQYF. The chain uses TRBV2 and TRBJ2-7, with 11 bases lining up with TRBD2. CDR3 length: 16 amino acids. Trimming took 4 bases from V and 0 from J; bases not matched to a gene: 5. Germline V lookup: CDR1 SNHLY, CDR2 FYNNEI.

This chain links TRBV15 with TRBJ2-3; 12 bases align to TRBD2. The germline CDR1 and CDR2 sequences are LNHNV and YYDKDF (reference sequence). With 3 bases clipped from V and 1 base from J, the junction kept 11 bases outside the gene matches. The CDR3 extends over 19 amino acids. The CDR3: CATSRKKRLAGEGTDTQYF. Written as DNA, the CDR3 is TGTGCCACCAGCAGGAAAAAAAGACTAGCGGGAGAGGGCACAGATACGCAGTATTTT.

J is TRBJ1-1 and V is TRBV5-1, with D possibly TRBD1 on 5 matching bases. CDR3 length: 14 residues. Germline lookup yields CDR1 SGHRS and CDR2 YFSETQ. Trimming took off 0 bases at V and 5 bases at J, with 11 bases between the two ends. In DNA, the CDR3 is TGCGCCAGCAGCTTGGGTACAGGAGAAACTGAAGCTTTCTTT. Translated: CASSLGTGETEAFF.

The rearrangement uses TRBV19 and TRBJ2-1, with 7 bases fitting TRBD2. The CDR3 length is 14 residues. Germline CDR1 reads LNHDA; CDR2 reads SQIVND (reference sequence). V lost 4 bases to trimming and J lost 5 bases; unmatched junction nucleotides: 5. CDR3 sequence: CASSKIAGDNEQFF. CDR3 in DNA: TGTGCCAGTAGTAAAATAGCGGGCGACAATGAGCAGTTCTTC.